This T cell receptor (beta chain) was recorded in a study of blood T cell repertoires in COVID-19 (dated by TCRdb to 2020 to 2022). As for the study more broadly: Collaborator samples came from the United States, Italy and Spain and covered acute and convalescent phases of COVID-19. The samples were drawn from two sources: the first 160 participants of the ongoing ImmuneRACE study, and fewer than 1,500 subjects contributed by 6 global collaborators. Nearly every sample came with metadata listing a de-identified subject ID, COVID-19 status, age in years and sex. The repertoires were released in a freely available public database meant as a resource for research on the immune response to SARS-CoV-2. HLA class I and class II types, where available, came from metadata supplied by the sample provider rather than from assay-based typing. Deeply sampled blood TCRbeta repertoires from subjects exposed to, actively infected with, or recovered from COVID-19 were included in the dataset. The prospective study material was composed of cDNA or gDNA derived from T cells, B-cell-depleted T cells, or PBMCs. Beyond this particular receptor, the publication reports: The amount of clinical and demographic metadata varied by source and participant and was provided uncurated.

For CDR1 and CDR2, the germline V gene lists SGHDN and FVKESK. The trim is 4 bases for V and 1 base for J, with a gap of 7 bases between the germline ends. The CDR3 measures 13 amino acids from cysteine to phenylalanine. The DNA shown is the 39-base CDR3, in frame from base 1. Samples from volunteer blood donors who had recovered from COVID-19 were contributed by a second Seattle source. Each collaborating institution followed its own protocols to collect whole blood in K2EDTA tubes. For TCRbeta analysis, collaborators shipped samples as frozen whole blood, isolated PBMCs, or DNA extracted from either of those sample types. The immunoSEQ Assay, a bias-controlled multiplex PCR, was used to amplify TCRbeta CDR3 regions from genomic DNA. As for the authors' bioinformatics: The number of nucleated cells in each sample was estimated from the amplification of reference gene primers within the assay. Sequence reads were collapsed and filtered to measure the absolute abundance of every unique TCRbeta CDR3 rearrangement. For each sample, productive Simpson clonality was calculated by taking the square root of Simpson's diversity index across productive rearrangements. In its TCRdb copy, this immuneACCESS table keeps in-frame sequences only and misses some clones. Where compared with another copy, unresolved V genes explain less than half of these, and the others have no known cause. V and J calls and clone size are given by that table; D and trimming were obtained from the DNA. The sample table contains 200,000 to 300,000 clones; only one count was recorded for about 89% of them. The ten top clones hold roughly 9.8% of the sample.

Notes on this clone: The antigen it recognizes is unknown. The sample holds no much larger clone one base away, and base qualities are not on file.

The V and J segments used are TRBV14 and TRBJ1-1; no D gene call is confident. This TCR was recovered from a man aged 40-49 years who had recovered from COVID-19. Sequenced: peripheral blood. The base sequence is TGTGCCAGCAGCCTCTTTAGGAACACTGAAGCTTTCTTT. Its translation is CASSLFRNTEAFF.